The following is a T cell receptor (beta chain) sequence with its context. As yet, its antigen is unknown. This sample was included in a study of T cell repertoires in cytomegalovirus infection. Across the study: Alongside well-studied HLA-B-restricted CMV epitopes, recently identified HLA-C-restricted CMV epitopes were also used. Public TCR beta signatures marked donors with CMV infection and the matching HLA. Study-level findings and limits: The cumulative frequency of public TCR beta families identified carriers of CMV plus the relevant HLA.

In germline, CDR1 is SGDLS, CDR2 YYNGEE. Trimming took off 0 bases at V and 6 bases at J, with 9 bases between the two ends. The CDR3 runs to 13 residues. TCRdb analysed the reads with MiXCR anew, one entry per CDR3 protein. The sample has about 920,000 distinct CDR3 sequences, about a third seen once. The rearrangement joins TRBV9 to TRBJ1-2; a possible D gene is TRBD1 (5 bases). The starting material was cultured CD8+ T cells from PBMCs, obtained from culture after CMV antigen stimulation. This TCR was recovered from a human donor in good health (CMV status not recorded). Some clones in this sample may be carry-over from other donors' samples. In DNA, the CDR3 is TGTGCCAGCAGCGTAGTTGAAGGGGATGGCTACACCTTC. Its protein product is CASSVVEGDGYTF.